A selection of T cell receptor beta chains follows, all from one sample in a study of blood T cell repertoires in COVID-19. Here immunoSEQ multiplex PCR was the method, and the copy in TCRdb shows in-frame clones only, minus some. The sample lists around 100,000 clones; more than 85% were seen once. The source material was peripheral blood. The receptors derive from a man aged 50 or older with active COVID-19. CDR3s include the opening cysteine and the closing phenylalanine or tryptophan.

>18|TRBV7-2
CASSLDWGLGAGTDTQYF
>15|TRBV5-1
CASSLGLPIRETQYF
>14|TRBV4-1
CASSQGTSGGELFF
>15|TRBV3-1/TRBV3-2
CASSPRGGSNQPQHF
>14|TRBV27
CASSSQGRNKGYTF
>14|TRBV6-5
CASQDRRGSSPLHF
>14|TRBV7-9
CASSGRSHTGELFF
>14|TRBV19
CASSMLGGSEKLFF
>15|TRBV24-1
CATSDSDRVMKTQYF
>16|TRBV5-1
CASSLDRALSGNTIYF
>19|TRBV19
CASRGPGTSNPANTGELFF
>13|TRBV3-1/TRBV3-2
CASSLAGNTEAFF
>15|TRBV11-3
CASSREANLYNEQFF